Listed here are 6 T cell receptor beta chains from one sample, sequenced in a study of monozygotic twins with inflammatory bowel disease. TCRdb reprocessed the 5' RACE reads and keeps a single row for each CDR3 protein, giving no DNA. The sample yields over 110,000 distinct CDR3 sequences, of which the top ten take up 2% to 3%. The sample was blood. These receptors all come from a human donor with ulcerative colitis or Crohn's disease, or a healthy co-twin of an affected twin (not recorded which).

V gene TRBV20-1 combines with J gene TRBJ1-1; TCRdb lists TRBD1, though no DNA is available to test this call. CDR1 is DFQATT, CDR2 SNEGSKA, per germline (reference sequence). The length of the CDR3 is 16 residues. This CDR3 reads CSADGQGPSMNTEAFF.

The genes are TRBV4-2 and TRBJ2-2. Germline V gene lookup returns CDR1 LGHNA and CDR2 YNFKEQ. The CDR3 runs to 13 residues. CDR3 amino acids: CASSQWDTGELFF.

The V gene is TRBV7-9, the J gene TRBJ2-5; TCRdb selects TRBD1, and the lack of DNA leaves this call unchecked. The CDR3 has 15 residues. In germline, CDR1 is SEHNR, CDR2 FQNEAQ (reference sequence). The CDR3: CASSLTRGVGETQYF.

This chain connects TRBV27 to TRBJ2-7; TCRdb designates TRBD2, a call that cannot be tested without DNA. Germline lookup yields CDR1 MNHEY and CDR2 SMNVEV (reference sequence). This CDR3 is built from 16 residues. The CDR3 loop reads CASSLYRTSSASEQYF.

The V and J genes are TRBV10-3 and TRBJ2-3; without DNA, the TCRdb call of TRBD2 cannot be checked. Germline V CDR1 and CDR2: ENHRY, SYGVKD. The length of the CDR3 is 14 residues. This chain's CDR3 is CAISEEGRGDTQYF.

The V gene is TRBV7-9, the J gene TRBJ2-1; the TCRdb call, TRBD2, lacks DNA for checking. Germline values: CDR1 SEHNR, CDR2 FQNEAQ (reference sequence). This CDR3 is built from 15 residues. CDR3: CASSFQLVVYNEQFF.